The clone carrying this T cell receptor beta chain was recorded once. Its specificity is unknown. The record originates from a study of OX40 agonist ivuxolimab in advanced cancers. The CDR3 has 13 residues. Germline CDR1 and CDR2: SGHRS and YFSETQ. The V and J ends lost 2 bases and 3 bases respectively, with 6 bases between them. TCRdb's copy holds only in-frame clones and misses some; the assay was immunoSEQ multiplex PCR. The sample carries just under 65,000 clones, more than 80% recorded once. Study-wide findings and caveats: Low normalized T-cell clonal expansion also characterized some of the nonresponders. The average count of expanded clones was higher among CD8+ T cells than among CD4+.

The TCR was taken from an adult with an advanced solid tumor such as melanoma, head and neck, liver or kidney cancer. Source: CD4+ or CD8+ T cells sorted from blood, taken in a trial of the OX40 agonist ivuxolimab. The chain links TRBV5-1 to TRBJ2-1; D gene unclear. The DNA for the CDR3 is TGCGCCAGCAGCTTCGGGCTCTACAATGAGCAGTTCTTC. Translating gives CASSFGLYNEQFF.